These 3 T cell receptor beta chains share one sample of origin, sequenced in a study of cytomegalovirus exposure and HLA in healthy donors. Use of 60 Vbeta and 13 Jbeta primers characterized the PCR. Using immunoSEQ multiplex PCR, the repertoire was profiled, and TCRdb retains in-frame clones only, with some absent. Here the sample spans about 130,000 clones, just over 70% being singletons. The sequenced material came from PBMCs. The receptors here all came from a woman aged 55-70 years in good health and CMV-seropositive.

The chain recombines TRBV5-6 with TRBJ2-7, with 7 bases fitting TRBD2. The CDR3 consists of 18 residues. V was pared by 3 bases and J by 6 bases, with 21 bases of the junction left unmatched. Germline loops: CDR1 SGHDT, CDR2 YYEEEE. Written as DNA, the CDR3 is TGTGCCAGCAGCTGGACCGCGGCGGGACTACCCTCCCGGCTCGAGCAGTACTTC. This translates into CASSWTAAGLPSRLEQYF.

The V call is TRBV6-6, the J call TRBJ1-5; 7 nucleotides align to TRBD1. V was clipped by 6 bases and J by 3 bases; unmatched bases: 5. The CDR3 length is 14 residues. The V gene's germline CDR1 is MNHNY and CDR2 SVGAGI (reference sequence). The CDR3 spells CASRPTGTNQPQHF. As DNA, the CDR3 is TGTGCCAGCAGACCGACAGGGACCAATCAGCCCCAGCATTTT.

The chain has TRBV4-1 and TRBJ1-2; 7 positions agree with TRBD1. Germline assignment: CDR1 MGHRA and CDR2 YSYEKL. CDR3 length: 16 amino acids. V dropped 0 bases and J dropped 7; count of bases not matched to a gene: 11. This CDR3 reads CASSQDVKQGKAGYTF. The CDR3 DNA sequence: TGCGCCAGCAGCCAAGACGTTAAACAGGGGAAGGCTGGCTACACCTTC.